This T cell receptor (beta chain) was identified during a study of cytomegalovirus exposure and HLA in healthy donors. Study-wide findings and caveats: Near-uniform donor sequencing depth was presumed by presence/absence analyses. Accounts indicate the classifier identified cytomegalovirus status with strong specificity and sensitivity. The majority of CMV-associated TCR beta chains were reported as apparently HLA-restricted in a later analysis.

The count of this clone is one. What it binds is unknown. It was with 60 Vbeta and 13 Jbeta primers that the PCR ran. As originally analysed: The count from a later analysis was some 83 million unique TCR beta chains, about 10 million of them shared. Produced via immunoSEQ multiplex PCR; TCRdb's table is partial and in-frame only. That table gives V, J and clone size, and the DNA gave D and trimming. The sample gives about 150,000 clones, approximately 80% of which show up once; 13% is in the top ten. In germline, CDR1 is MNHNS, CDR2 SASEGT. This CDR3 spans 12 amino acids. The trim removed 5 bases at V and 6 bases at J, leaving 2 bases unmatched.

The source is a man between 25 and 39 years old in good health and CMV-seropositive. The chain is built from TRBV6-1 and TRBJ2-7; 9 bases are a match to TRBD1. Sequencing input: PBMCs. CDR3 DNA: TGTGCCAGCAGTAAGGACAGGGGCGAGCAGTACTTC. Translation gives CASSKDRGEQYF.